A single sample gave rise to the 6 T cell receptor beta chains below, sequenced in a study of cytomegalovirus exposure and HLA in healthy donors. Some clones are missing from TCRdb's copy, which holds only in-frame ones; the method was immunoSEQ multiplex PCR. The sample includes about 160,000 clones, under 90% of them seen just once. Sequencing was carried out using PBMCs. These receptors originate from a man aged 18 to 35 in good health and CMV-seropositive.

This clone was observed once. The DNA for the CDR3 is TGTGCCAGCAGCTACCAACAGGGGTATGGCTACACCTTC. Translating gives CASSYQQGYGYTF. V usage is TRBV11-2 and J usage is TRBJ1-2; 7 bases are shared with TRBD1. Per germline, CDR1 SGHAT and CDR2 FQNNGV. The CDR3 has 13 residues. The V and J ends lost 4 bases and 5 bases, in that order; junction bases with no gene match: 4. Combining the CDR3 with reference TRBV11-2 and TRBJ1-2 gives the whole variable domain EAGVAQSPRYKIIEKRQSVAFWCNPISGHATLYWYQQILGQGPKLLIQFQNNGVVDDSQLPKDRFSAERLKGVDSTLKIQPAKLEDSAVYLCASSYQQGYGYTFGSGTRLTVV.

This clone occurred a few times. This chain connects TRBV7-8 to TRBJ2-7, with TRBD1 matching 9 bases. CDR1 is SGHVS, CDR2 FQNEAQ, per germline. The CDR3 has 14 amino acids. With V trimmed by 2 bases and J by 10 bases, 9 bases remained unmatched. In DNA form, the CDR3 reads TGTGCCAGCAGCTTAAATACGGACAGGGGCGATCAGTACTTC. This gives the protein CASSLNTDRGDQYF.

The V gene is TRBV2, the J gene TRBJ1-1, with D hard to call. Per germline, CDR1 SNHLY and CDR2 FYNNEI. The CDR3 runs to 10 residues. Between the trimmed V and J ends, which lost 8 bases and 3 bases, there was a span of 4 bases. The CDR3 is CASHYTEAFF. In DNA, the CDR3 is TGTGCCAGCCACTACACTGAAGCTTTCTTT.

The chain combines TRBV5-1 with TRBJ1-1; 10 bases align to TRBD1. Germline V CDR1 and CDR2: SGHRS, YFSETQ. The CDR3 is 15 residues long. Trimming removed 4 bases from V and 1 base from J; junction bases left unmatched: 4. CDR3 sequence reads: CASSRRTGGNTEAFF. The CDR3 nucleotides are TGCGCCAGCAGCCGGCGGACAGGGGGGAACACTGAAGCTTTCTTT.

J is TRBJ2-1 and V is TRBV5-6, with TRBD2 matching 9 bases. CDR1 is SGHDT, CDR2 YYEEEE, per germline. CDR3 length: 15 amino acids. Trimming removed 2 bases from V and 5 bases from J; junction bases left unmatched: 5. CDR3 coding DNA: TGTGCCAGCAGCTTCGGGACTAGCCGGAACAATGAGCAGTTCTTC. Encoded protein: CASSFGTSRNNEQFF.

The gene calls are TRBV7-9 and TRBJ2-7; D might be TRBD2 (5 bases). The CDR3 covers 12 residues. Per germline, CDR1 SEHNR and CDR2 FQNEAQ (reference sequence). Trimming removed 2 bases at V and 6 bases at J, with 8 bases between. In nucleotides, the CDR3 is TGTGCCAGCAGCTTACACGGGGTCGAGCAGTACTTC. Translating gives CASSLHGVEQYF.